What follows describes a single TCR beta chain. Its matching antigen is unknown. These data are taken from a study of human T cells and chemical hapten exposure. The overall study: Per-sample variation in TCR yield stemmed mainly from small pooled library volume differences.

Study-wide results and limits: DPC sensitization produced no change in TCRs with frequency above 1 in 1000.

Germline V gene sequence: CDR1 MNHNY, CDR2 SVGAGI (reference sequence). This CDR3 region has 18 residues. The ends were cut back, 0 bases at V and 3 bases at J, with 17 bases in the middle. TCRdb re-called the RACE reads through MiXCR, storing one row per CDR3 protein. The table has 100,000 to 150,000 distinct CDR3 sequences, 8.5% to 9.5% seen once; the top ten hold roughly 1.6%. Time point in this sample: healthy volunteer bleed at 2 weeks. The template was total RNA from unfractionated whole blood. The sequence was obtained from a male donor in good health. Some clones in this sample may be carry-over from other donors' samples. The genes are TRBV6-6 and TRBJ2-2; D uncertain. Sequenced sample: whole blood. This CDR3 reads CASSYSLSTTADTGELFF. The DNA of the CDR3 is TGTGCCAGCAGTTACTCCTTGAGTACGACGGCGGACACCGGGGAGCTGTTTTTT.